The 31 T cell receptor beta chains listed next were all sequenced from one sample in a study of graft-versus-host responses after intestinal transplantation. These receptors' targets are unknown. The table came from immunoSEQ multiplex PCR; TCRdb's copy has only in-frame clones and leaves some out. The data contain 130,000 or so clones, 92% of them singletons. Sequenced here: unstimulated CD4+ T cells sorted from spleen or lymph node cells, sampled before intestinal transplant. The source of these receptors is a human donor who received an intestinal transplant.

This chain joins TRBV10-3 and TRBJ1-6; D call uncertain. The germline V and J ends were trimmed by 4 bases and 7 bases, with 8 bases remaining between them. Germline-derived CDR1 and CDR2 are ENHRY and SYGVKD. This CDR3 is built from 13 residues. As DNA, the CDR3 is TGTGCCATCAGTGGGAACCCAAATTCACCCCTCCACTTT. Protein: CAISGNPNSPLHF.

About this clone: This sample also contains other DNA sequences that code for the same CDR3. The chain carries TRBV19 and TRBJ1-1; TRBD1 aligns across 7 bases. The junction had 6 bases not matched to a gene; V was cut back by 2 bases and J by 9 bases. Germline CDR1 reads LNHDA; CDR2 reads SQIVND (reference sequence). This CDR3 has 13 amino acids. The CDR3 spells CASSITGDSQAFF. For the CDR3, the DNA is TGTGCCAGTAGTATAACGGGGGACAGCCAAGCTTTCTTT.

The CDR3 sequence is CASSARGLNQPQHF. CDR3 bases: TGTGCCAGCAGTGCAAGGGGCCTAAATCAGCCCCAGCATTTT. The genes are TRBV6-5 and TRBJ1-5, with a weak D call TRBD1 (5 bases). Trimming pared 5 bases from V and 4 bases from J, leaving 12 bases between. From germline, CDR1 is MNHEY and CDR2 SVGAGI. The CDR3 is 14 amino acids.

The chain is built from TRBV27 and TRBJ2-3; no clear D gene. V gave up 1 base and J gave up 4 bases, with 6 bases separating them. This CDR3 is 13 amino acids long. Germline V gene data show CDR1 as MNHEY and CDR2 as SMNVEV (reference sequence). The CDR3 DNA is TGTGCCAGCAGTTTATTTCAAGCAGATACGCAGTATTTT. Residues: CASSLFQADTQYF.

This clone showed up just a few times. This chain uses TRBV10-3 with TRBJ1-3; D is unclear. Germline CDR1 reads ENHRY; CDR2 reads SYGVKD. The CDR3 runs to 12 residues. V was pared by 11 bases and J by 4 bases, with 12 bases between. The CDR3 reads CASKGGGNTIYF. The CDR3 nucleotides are TGTGCCTCAAAAGGTGGGGGAAACACCATATATTTT.

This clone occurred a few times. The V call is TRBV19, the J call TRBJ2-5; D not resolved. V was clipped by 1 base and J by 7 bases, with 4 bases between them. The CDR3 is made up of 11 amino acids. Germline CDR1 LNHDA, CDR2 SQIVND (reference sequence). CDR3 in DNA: TGTGCCAGTAGTATAGCGGGGACCCAGTACTTC. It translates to CASSIAGTQYF.

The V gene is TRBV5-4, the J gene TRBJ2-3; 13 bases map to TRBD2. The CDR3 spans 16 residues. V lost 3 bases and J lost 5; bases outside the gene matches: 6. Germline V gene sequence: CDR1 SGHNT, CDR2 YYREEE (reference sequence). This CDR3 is CASSSYWTSGRDTQYF. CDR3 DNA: TGTGCCAGCAGCTCTTACTGGACTAGCGGGAGAGATACGCAGTATTTT.

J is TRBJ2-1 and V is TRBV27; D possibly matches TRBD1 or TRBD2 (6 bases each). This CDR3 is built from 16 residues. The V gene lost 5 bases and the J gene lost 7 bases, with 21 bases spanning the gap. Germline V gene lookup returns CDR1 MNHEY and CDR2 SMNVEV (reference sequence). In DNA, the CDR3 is TGTGCCAGCAGTCGAATGGACGGGGGCCGTAGGAATGAGCAGTTCTTC. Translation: CASSRMDGGRRNEQFF.

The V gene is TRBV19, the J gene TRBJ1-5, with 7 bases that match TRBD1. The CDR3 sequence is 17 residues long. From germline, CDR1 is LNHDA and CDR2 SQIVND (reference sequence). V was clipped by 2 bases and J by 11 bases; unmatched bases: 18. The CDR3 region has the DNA TGTGCCAGTAGTATACAACAGGGGCCTTTTGCTAATCGTGCCCAGCATTTT. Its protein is CASSIQQGPFANRAQHF.

The CDR3, as DNA: TGTGCCAGCAGCTTCTGGGAGATCTCCTCTGGAAACACCATATATTTT. Translated, it gives CASSFWEISSGNTIYF. The rearrangement joins TRBV7-8 to TRBJ1-3, with D unresolved. CDR1 is SGHVS and CDR2 is FQNEAQ in the germline V gene. The CDR3 contains 16 residues. Trimming left V 3 bases short and J 0 bases short, with 12 bases between.

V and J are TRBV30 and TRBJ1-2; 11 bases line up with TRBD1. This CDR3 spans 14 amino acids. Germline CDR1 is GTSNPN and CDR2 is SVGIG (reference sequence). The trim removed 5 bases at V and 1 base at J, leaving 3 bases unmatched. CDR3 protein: CAWFGTGGNYGYTF. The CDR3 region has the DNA TGTGCCTGGTTCGGGACAGGGGGTAACTATGGCTACACCTTC.

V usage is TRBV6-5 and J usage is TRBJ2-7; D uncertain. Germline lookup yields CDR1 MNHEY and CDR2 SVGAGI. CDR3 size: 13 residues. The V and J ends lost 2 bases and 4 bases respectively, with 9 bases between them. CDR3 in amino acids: CASSYRLMYEQYF. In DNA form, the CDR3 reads TGTGCCAGCAGTTACCGTCTTATGTACGAGCAGTACTTC.

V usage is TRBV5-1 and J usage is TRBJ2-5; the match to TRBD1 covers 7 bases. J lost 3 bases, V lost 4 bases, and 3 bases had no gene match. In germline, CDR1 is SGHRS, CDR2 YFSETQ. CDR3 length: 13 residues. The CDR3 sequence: CASSPGTEETQYF. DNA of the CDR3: TGCGCCAGCAGCCCCGGGACAGAAGAGACCCAGTACTTC.

The CDR3 coding sequence is TGCGCCAGCAGCTCAGCGGGAGCTAAAGATACGCAGTATTTT. Amino acids: CASSSAGAKDTQYF. V gene TRBV5-1 combines with J gene TRBJ2-3; TRBD2 matches at 8 bases. CDR1 SGHRS and CDR2 YFSETQ come from the germline V gene. This CDR3 contains 14 residues. J was trimmed by 5 bases and V by 3 bases; bases with no gene match: 5. Full variable domain (outside the CDR3, taken from reference TRBV5-1 and TRBJ2-3): KAGVTQTPRYLIKTRGQQVTLSCSPISGHRSVSWYQQTPGQGLQFLFEYFSETQRNKGNFPGRFSGRQFSNSRSEMNVSTLELGDSALYLCASSSAGAKDTQYFGPGTRLTVL.

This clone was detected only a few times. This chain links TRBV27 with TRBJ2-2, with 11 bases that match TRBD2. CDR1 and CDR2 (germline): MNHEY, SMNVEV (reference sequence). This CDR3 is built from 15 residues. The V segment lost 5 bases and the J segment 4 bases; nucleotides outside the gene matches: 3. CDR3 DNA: TGTGCCAGCAGTGTAGCGGGAGGGCTCACCGGGGAGCTGTTTTTT. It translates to CASSVAGGLTGELFF.

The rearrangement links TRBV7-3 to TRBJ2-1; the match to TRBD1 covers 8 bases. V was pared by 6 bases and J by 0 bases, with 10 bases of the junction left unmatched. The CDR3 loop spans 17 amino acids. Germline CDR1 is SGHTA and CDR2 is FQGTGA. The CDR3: CASSYARQGISYNEQFF. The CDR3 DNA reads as TGTGCCAGCAGTTACGCGAGACAGGGGATCTCCTACAATGAGCAGTTCTTC.

As DNA, the CDR3 is TGTGCCAGCAGTCCGACTAGCGGGAGCTCCTACGAGCAGTACTTC. It is translated as CASSPTSGSSYEQYF. The genes are TRBV6-1 and TRBJ2-7; TRBD2 matches 12 bases. Germline V gene lookup returns CDR1 MNHNS and CDR2 SASEGT. The junction had 2 bases not matched to a gene; V was cut back by 5 bases and J by 0 bases. The CDR3 runs 15 residues.

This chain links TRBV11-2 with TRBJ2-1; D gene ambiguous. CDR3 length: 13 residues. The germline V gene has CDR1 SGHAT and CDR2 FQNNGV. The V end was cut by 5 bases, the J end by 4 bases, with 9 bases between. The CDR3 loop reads CASSPTVYNEQFF. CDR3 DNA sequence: TGTGCCAGCAGCCCGACGGTGTACAATGAGCAGTTCTTC.

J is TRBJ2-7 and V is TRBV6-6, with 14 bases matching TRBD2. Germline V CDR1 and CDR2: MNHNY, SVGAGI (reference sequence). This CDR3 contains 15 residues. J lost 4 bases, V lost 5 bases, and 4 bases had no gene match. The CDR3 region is CASSAGLAGGYEQYF. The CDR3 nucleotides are TGTGCCAGCAGTGCAGGACTAGCGGGAGGATACGAGCAGTACTTC.

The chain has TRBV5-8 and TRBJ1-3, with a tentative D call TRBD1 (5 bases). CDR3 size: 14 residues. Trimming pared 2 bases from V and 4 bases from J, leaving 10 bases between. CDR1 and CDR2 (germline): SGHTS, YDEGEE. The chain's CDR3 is CASSFRQIGNTIYF. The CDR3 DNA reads TGTGCCAGCAGCTTTAGACAGATCGGAAACACCATATATTTT.

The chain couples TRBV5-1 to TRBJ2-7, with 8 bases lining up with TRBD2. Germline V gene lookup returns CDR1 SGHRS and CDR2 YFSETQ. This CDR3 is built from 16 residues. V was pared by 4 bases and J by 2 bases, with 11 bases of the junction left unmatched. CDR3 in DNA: TGCGCCAGCAGCCCCGCCGGGGGGGGCAAGACCTACGAGCAGTACTTC. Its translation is CASSPAGGGKTYEQYF.

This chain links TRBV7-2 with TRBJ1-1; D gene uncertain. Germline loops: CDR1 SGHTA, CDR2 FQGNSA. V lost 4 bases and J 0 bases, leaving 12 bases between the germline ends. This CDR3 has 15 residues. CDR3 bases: TGTGCCAGCAGCTCCCTGTCATTTATGAACACTGAAGCTTTCTTT. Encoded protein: CASSSLSFMNTEAFF.

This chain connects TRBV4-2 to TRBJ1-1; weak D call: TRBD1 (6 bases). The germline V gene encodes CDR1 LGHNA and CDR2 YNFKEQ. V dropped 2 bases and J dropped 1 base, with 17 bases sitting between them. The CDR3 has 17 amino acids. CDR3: CASSQYNSQGSNTEAFF. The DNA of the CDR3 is TGTGCCAGCAGCCAATATAATAGTCAGGGGTCGAACACTGAAGCTTTCTTT.

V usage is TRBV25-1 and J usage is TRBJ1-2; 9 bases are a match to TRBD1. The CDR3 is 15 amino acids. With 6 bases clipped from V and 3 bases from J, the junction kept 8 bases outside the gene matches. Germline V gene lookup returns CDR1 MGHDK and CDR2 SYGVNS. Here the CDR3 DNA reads TGTGCCAGCAGCCTACAGGGGGCCGGGGACTATGGCTACACCTTC. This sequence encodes CASSLQGAGDYGYTF.

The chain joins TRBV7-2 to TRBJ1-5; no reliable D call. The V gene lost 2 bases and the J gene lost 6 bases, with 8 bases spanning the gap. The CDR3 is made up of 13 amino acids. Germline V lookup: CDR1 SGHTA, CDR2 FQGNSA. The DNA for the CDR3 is TGTGCCAGCAGCTTAACGCCGCCTCAGCCCCAGCATTTT. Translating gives CASSLTPPQPQHF.

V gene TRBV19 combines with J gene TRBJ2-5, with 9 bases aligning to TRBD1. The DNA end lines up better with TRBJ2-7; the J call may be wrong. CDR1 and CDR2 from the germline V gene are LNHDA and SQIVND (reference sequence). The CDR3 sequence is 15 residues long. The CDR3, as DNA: TGTGCCAGTAGTATCATCGGACAGGGGAGGGGCGAGCAGTACTTC. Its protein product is CASSIIGQGRGEQYF.

This CDR3 is CASSLNRGKSYEQYF. As DNA, the CDR3 is TGCGCCAGCAGCCTGAACCGGGGGAAAAGCTACGAGCAGTACTTC. The V gene is TRBV5-1, the J gene TRBJ2-7, with D possibly being TRBD2 (6 bases). The CDR3 is 15 amino acids. Germline CDR1 reads SGHRS; CDR2 reads YFSETQ. Trimming shortened V by 4 bases and J by 3 bases, and 17 bases separated the two germline ends.

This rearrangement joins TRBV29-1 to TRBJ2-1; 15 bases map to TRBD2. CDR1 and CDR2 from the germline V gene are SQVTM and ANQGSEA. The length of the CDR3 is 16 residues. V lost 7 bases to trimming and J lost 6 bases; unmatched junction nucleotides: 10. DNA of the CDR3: TGCAGCGGCGGCAGGACTAGCGGGAGGGCCTTCAATGAGCAGTTCTTC. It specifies CSGGRTSGRAFNEQFF.

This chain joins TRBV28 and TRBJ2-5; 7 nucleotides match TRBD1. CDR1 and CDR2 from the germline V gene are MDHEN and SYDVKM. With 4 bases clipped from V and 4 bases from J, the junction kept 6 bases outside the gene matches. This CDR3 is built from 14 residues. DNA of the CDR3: TGTGCCAGCAGTTACAGGGGATGGTCAGAGACCCAGTACTTC. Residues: CASSYRGWSETQYF.

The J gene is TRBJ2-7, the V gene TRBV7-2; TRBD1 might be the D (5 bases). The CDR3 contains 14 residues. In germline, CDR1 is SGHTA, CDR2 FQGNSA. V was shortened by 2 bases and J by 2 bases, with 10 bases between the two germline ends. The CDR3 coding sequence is TGTGCCAGCAGCTTATTTGCAGGGACCTACGAGCAGTACTTC. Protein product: CASSLFAGTYEQYF. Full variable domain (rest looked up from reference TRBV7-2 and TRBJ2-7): GAGVSQSPSNKVTEKGKDVELRCDPISGHTALYWYRQSLGQGLEFLIYFQGNSAPDKSGLPSDRFSAERTGGSVSTLTIQRTQQEDSAVYLCASSLFAGTYEQYFGPGTRLTVT.

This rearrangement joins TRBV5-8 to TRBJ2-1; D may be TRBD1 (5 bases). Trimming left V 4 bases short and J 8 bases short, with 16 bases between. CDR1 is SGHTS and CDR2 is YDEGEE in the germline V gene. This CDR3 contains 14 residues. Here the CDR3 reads CASSPWGSQHEQFF. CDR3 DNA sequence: TGTGCCAGCAGCCCCTGGGGCTCCCAGCATGAGCAGTTCTTC.